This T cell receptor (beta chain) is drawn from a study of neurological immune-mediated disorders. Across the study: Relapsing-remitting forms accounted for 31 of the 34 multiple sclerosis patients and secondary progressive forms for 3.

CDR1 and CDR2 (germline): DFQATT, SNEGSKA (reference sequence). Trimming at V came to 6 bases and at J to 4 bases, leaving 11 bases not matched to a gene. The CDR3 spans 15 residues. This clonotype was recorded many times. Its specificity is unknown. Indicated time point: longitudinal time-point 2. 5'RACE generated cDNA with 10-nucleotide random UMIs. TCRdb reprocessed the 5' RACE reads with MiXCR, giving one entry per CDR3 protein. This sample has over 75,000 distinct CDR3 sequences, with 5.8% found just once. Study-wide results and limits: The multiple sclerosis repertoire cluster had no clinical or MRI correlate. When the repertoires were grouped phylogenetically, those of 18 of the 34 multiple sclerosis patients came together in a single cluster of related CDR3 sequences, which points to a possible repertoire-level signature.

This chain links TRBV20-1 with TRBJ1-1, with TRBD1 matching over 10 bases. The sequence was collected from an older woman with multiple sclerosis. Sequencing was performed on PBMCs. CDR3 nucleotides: TGCAGTGCCCGCCGGGACAGGACAGGGGGCACTGAAGCTTTCTTT. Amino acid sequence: CSARRDRTGGTEAFF.